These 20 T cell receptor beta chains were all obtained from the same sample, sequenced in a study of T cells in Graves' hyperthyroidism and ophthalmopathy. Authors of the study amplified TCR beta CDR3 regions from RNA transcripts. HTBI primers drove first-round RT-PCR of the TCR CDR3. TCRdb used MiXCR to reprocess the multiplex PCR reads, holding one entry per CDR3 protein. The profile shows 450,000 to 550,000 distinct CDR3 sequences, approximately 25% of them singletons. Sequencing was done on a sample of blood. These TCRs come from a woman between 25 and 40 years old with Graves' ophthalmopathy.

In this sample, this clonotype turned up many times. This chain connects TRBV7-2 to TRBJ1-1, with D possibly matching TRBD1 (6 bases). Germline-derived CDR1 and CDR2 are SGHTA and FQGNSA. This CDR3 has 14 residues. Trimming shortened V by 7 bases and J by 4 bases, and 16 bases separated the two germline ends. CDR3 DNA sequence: TGTGCCAGCAACCTCGGACAGTGGAGCACTGAAGCTTTCTTT. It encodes CASNLGQWSTEAFF.

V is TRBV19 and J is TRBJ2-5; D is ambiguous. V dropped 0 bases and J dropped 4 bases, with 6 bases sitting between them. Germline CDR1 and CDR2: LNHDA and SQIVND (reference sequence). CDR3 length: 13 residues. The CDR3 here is CASSIDPTETQYF. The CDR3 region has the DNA TGTGCCAGTAGTATAGATCCCACAGAGACCCAGTACTTC. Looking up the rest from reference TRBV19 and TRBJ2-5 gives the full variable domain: DGGITQSPKYLFRKEGQNVTLSCEQNLNHDAMYWYRQDPGQGLRLIYYSQIVNDFQKGDIAEGYSVSREKKESFPLTVTSAQKNPTAFYLCASSIDPTETQYFGPGTRLLVL.

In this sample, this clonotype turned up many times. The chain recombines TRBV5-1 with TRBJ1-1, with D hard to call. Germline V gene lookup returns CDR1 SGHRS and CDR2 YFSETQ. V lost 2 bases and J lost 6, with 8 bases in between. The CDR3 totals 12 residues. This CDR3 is CASSFGAAEAFF. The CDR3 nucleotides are TGCGCCAGCAGCTTTGGTGCAGCTGAAGCTTTCTTT. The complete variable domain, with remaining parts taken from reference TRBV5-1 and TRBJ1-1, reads KAGVTQTPRYLIKTRGQQVTLSCSPISGHRSVSWYQQTPGQGLQFLFEYFSETQRNKGNFPGRFSGRQFSNSRSEMNVSTLELGDSALYLCASSFGAAEAFFGQGTRLTVV.

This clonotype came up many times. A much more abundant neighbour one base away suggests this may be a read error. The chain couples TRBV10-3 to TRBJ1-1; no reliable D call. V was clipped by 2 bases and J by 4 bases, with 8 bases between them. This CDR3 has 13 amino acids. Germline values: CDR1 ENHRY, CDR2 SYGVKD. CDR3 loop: CAISEPEGTEAFF. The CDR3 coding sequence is TGTGCCATCAGTGAGCCGGAAGGCACTGAAGCTTTCTTT.

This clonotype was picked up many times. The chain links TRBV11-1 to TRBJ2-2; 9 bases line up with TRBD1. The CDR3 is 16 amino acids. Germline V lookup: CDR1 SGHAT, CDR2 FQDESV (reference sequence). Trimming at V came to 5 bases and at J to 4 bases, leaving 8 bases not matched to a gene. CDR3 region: CASSIGTGFSTGELFF. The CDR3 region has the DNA TGTGCCAGCAGCATCGGGACAGGGTTTAGCACCGGGGAGCTGTTTTTT.

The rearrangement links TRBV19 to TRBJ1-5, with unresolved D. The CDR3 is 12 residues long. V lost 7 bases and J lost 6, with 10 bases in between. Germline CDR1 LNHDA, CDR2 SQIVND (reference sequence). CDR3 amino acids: CASTSGFQPQHF. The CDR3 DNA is TGTGCCAGTACGTCCGGGTTTCAGCCCCAGCATTTT.

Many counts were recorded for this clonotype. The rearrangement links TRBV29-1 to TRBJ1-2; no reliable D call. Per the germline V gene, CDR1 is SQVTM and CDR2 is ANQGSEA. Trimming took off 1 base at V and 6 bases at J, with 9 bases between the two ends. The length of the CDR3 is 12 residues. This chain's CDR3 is CSVEGFRDGYTF. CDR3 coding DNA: TGCAGCGTTGAAGGGTTTCGGGATGGCTACACCTTC.

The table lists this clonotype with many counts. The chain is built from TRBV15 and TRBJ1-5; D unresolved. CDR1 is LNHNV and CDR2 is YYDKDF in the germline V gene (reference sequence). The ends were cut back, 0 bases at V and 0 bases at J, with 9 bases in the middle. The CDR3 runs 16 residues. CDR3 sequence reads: CATSRDRDYSNQPQHF. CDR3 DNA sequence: TGTGCCACCAGCAGAGATAGGGATTATAGCAATCAGCCCCAGCATTTT.

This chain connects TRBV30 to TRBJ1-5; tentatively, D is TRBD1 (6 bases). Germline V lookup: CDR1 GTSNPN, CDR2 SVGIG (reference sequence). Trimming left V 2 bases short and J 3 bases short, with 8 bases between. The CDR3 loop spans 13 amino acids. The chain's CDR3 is CAWSRQDNQPQHF. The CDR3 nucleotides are TGTGCCTGGAGTAGACAGGACAATCAGCCCCAGCATTTT.

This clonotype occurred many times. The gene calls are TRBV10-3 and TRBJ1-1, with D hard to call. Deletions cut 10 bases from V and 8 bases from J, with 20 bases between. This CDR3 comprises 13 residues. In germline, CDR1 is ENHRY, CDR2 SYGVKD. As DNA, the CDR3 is TGTGCCACCCAAGAGGGAACTGGGCCGGAAGCTTTCTTT. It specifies CATQEGTGPEAFF.

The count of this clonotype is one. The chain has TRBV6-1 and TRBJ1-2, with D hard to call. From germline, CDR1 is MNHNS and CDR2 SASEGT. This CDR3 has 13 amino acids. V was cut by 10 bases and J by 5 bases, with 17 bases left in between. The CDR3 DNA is TGTGCCACCAGGACGTTCTTAAGTTATGGCTACACCTTC. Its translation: CATRTFLSYGYTF.

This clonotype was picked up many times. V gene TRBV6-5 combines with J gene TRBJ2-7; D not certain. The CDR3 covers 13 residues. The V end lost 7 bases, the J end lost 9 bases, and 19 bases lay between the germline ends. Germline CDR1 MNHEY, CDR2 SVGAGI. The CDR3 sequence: CASNRASESGQYF. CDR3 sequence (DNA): TGTGCCAGCAACCGAGCGTCAGAATCCGGGCAGTACTTC.

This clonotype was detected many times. The CDR3: CASSLLTGGGYGYTF. CDR3 DNA sequence: TGTGCCAGCAGTTTATTGACAGGGGGCGGGTATGGCTACACCTTC. V usage is TRBV27 and J usage is TRBJ1-2, with 10 positions matching TRBD1. Germline V lookup: CDR1 MNHEY, CDR2 SMNVEV (reference sequence). This CDR3 has 15 residues. The V gene end was trimmed by 1 base and the J gene end by 5 bases; junction bases not matched to a gene: 4.

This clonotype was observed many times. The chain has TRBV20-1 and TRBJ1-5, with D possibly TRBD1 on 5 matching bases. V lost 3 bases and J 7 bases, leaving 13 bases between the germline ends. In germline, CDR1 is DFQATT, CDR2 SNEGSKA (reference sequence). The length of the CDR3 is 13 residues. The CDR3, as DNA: TGCAGTGCTAGGGAGGACATCTTCCAGCCCCAGCATTTT. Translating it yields CSAREDIFQPQHF.

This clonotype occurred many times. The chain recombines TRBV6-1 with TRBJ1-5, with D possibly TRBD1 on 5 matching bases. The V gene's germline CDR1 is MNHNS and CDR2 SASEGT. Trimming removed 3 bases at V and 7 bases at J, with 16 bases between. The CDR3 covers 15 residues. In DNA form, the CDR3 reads TGTGCCAGCAGTGACGAAAACAGGTTAAACCAGCCCCAGCATTTT. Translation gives CASSDENRLNQPQHF.

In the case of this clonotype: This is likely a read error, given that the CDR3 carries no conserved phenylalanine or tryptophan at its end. The CDR3 loop is CASSYLGGGQPQHV. CDR3 bases: TGTGCCAGCAGTTACCTGGGGGGCGGTCAGCCCCAGCATGTT. The rearrangement links TRBV6-5 to TRBJ1-5, with D possibly TRBD1 on 6 matching bases. The CDR3 is made up of 14 amino acids. Germline V CDR1 and CDR2: MNHEY, SVGAGI. V lost 2 bases and J 6 bases, leaving 11 bases between the germline ends.

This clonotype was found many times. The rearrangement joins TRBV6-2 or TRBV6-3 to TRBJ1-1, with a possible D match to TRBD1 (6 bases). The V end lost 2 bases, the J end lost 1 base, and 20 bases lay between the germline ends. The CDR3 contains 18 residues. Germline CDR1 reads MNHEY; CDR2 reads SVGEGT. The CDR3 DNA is TGTGCCAGCAGTTACACCCTCAGGGGCCCGCTTGGGAACACTGAAGCTTTCTTT. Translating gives CASSYTLRGPLGNTEAFF.

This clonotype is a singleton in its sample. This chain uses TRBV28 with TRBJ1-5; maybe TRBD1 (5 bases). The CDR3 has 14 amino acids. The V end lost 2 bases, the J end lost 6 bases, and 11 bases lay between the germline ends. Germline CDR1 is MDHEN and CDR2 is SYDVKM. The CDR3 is CASSLRRGVQPQHF. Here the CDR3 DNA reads TGTGCCAGCAGTTTAAGAAGGGGTGTTCAGCCCCAGCATTTT.

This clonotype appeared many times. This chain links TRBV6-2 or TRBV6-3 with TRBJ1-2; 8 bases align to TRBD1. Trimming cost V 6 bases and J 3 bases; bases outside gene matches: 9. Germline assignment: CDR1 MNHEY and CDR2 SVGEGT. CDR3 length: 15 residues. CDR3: CASRRDRFGDYGYTF. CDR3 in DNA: TGTGCCAGCAGGCGGGACAGGTTCGGGGACTATGGCTACACCTTC.

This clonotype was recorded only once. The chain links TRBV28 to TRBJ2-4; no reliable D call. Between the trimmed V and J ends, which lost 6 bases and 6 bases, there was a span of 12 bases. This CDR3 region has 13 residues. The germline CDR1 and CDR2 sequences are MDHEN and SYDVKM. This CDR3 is CASRPEYPNIQYF. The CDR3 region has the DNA TGTGCCAGCAGACCCGAGTACCCAAACATTCAGTACTTC.